The 18 T cell receptor beta chains below all came from one sample that was sequenced in a study of beta chain bispecific antibodies for T cell cancers. T cells were expanded from blood mononuclear cells for roughly 3 days with anti-CD3 OKT3 or CD3/CD28 beads. For these receptors, no antigen is known. General observations from the study: The leukemia cells, rather than normal T cells, gave most of the targeted TRBV signal.

TCRdb re-called the 5' RACE reads through MiXCR, storing one row per CDR3 protein. Of 8,000 to 9,000 distinct CDR3 sequences detected, about 2% appear once; the ten largest clones hold roughly 68%. The sample in question was T cells from a healthy donor cultured with Jurkat leukemia cells, obtained from a culture containing an anti-CD19 bispecific antibody. The receptors were gathered from a human donor in good health. Some clones in this sample may be carry-over from other donors' samples.

This clonotype was detected many times. The chain has TRBV5-1 and TRBJ2-3, with TRBD1 matching over 7 bases. Trimming took 5 bases from V and 6 from J; bases not matched to a gene: 9. This CDR3 spans 14 amino acids. Germline V gene sequence: CDR1 SGHRS, CDR2 YFSETQ. In DNA, the CDR3 is TGCGCCAGCAGTAATAGAGGGGGCGCTGATACGCAGTATTTT. Its protein product is CASSNRGGADTQYF. Filled out from reference TRBV5-1 and TRBJ2-3, the complete variable domain reads KAGVTQTPRYLIKTRGQQVTLSCSPISGHRSVSWYQQTPGQGLQFLFEYFSETQRNKGNFPGRFSGRQFSNSRSEMNVSTLELGDSALYLCASSNRGGADTQYFGPGTRLTVL.

This clonotype appeared many times. The rearrangement links TRBV5-5 to TRBJ2-5; a possible D gene is TRBD1 (5 bases). CDR3 length equals 14 residues. Germline V gene sequence: CDR1 SGHKS, CDR2 YYEKEE (reference sequence). Deletions cut 0 bases from V and 3 bases from J, with 9 bases between. CDR3 in DNA: TGTGCCAGCAGCTTGGGACAGTCGGAAGAGACCCAGTACTTC. Its protein is CASSLGQSEETQYF.

Many counts were recorded for this clonotype. This rearrangement joins TRBV10-3 to TRBJ1-1; D possibly corresponds to TRBD1 (6 bases). CDR1 is ENHRY and CDR2 is SYGVKD in the germline V gene. V was cut by 4 bases and J by 4 bases, with 16 bases left in between. The CDR3 length is 15 residues. The CDR3 spells CAISAGPQGSTEAFF. CDR3 nucleotide sequence: TGTGCCATCAGTGCAGGACCACAGGGAAGCACTGAAGCTTTCTTT.

By frequency in the sample, this clonotype is medium-sized. Germline and junction disagree at one end, which may indicate a read error. Here the CDR3 DNA reads TGTGCCAGCAGCCTAGCGGGCTCCTACGAGCAGTACTTC. It specifies CASSLAGSYEQYF. V and J are TRBV7-9 and TRBJ2-7, with 8 positions matching TRBD2. Germline V lookup: CDR1 SEHNR, CDR2 FQNEAQ (reference sequence). CDR3 length: 13 amino acids.

This clonotype was found many times. The J gene is TRBJ1-2, the V gene TRBV7-9; no reliable D call. Trimming took off 1 base at V and 6 bases at J, with 12 bases between the two ends. Per the germline V gene, CDR1 is SEHNR and CDR2 is FQNEAQ (reference sequence). The CDR3 is made up of 14 amino acids. The DNA for the CDR3 is TGTGCCAGCAGCTTAGACCCGGGAACAGATGGCTACACCTTC. Protein product: CASSLDPGTDGYTF.

The rearrangement links TRBV11-2 to TRBJ2-5, with D perhaps matching TRBD1 or TRBD2 (5 bases each). The CDR3 length is 16 residues. V shed 4 bases and J shed 2 bases, with 17 bases lying between them. Germline loops: CDR1 SGHAT, CDR2 FQNNGV. CDR3 in DNA: TGTGCCAGCAGCTCCCTAGGGGCCGGGGTTCAAGAGACCCAGTACTTC. Protein product: CASSSLGAGVQETQYF.

The CDR3 DNA reads as TGTGCCAGCAGCTTATCTGGACAGGGGGCCCCTTTTGGAGGCGAGCAGTACTTC. Residues: CASSLSGQGAPFGGEQYF. V gene TRBV13 combines with J gene TRBJ2-7; 11 bases are shared with TRBD1. The CDR3 is 18 residues long. V lost 2 bases to trimming and J lost 6 bases; unmatched junction nucleotides: 15. Germline V lookup: CDR1 PRHDT, CDR2 FYEKMQ (reference sequence).

There are many counts of this clonotype. The chain recombines TRBV5-8 with TRBJ1-6, with a tentative D call TRBD1 (5 bases). The CDR3 is made up of 16 amino acids. CDR1 and CDR2 (germline): SGHTS, YDEGEE. V shed 2 bases and J shed 4 bases, with 13 bases lying between them. The CDR3 reads CASSFHTGTYNSPLHF. The CDR3 DNA is TGTGCCAGCAGCTTCCACACCGGGACGTATAATTCACCCCTCCACTTT.

About this clonotype itself: A much larger clone lies a single base off, so this may be a read error. The chain carries TRBV3-1 and TRBJ2-7; D gene unclear. Germline V lookup: CDR1 LGHDT, CDR2 YNNKEL (reference sequence). The CDR3 contains 13 residues. The CDR3 protein is CASGHVPLNEQYF. In DNA form, the CDR3 reads TGTGCCAGCGGCCATGTCCCCCTAAACGAGCAGTACTTC.

By sample share, this clonotype is medium-sized. The chain is built from TRBV6-7 and TRBJ2-3, with D perhaps TRBD2 (6 bases). TRBV6-7 is annotated as an ORF whose role is uncertain. This CDR3 has 16 residues. Trimming stripped 7 bases from V and 3 bases from J, with 20 bases between. This chain's CDR3 is CASITPGLGTTDTQYF. The CDR3 DNA follows: TGTGCCAGCATTACCCCGGGACTCGGCACGACAGATACGCAGTATTTT.

Many counts were recorded for this clonotype. The chain couples TRBV29-1 to TRBJ1-2; D gene uncertain. The length of the CDR3 is 12 residues. V lost 0 bases to trimming and J lost 7 bases, with 9 bases between them. Germline V gene sequence: CDR1 SQVTM, CDR2 ANQGSEA. The chain's CDR3 is CSVEEGAIGYTF. DNA of the CDR3: TGCAGCGTTGAAGAGGGCGCGATTGGCTACACCTTC.

This clonotype showed up many times. V usage is TRBV27 and J usage is TRBJ2-3; D unresolved. Germline CDR1 is MNHEY and CDR2 is SMNVEV (reference sequence). V was clipped by 4 bases and J by 8 bases, with 10 bases between them. The CDR3 contains 12 residues. The CDR3 DNA follows: TGTGCCAGCAGTTCCCACCTGGGTACGCAGTATTTT. Translated, it gives CASSSHLGTQYF.

At least ten counts were recorded for this clonotype. The gene calls are TRBV7-2 and TRBJ1-5; D gene unclear. The V gene's germline CDR1 is SGHTA and CDR2 FQGNSA. This CDR3 has 15 residues. Between the trimmed V and J ends, which lost 0 bases and 7 bases, there was a span of 13 bases. The CDR3 loop is CASSLAAGASQPQHF. The CDR3 DNA sequence: TGTGCCAGCAGCTTAGCCGCGGGAGCCTCCCAGCCCCAGCATTTT.

This clonotype was observed many times. The chain links TRBV25-1 to TRBJ2-7; D gene ambiguous. The germline gives CDR1 MGHDK, CDR2 SYGVNS. CDR3 length: 15 amino acids. V shed 3 bases and J shed 2 bases, with 14 bases lying between them. The CDR3 DNA is TGTGCCAGCAGTGACTCTAGAGAGCTAACCTACGAGCAGTACTTC. Translation: CASSDSRELTYEQYF.

This clonotype was seen at least ten times. CDR3 amino acids: CASSLEASGGRDTQYF. CDR3 bases: TGCGCCAGCAGCTTGGAGGCTAGCGGGGGGAGAGATACGCAGTATTTT. The genes are TRBV5-1 and TRBJ2-3, with TRBD2 matching 11 bases. The V gene's germline CDR1 is SGHRS and CDR2 YFSETQ. V shed 0 bases and J 5 bases; nucleotides not matched to a gene: 5. The CDR3 runs to 16 residues.

This clonotype was seen ten or more times. An end of the junction does not agree with germline; a read error may underlie this. The chain carries TRBV28 and TRBJ1-3; tentative D call: TRBD1 (6 bases). The CDR3 is made up of 14 amino acids. Germline CDR1 reads MDHEN; CDR2 reads SYDVKM. Written as DNA, the CDR3 is TGTGCCAGCAGTCGGGGGGCAGCTGGAAACACCACATATTTT. Its protein is CASSRGAAGNTTYF.

This clonotype has a count of ten or more. V is TRBV7-2 and J is TRBJ1-1, with TRBD1 matching 7 bases. This CDR3 spans 18 amino acids. V lost 5 bases, J lost 5 bases, and 20 bases stayed unmatched. Germline CDR1 SGHTA, CDR2 FQGNSA. The CDR3 protein is CASSPIGGMFQGGTEAFF. Written as DNA, the CDR3 is TGTGCCAGCAGCCCAATAGGGGGCATGTTCCAGGGAGGAACTGAAGCTTTCTTT.

This clonotype showed up many times. The CDR3 spells CSALDRGETQYF. As DNA, the CDR3 is TGCAGTGCCCTGGACAGGGGTGAGACCCAGTACTTC. The V gene is TRBV20-1, the J gene TRBJ2-5; 9 bases are shared with TRBD1. With V trimmed by 6 bases and J by 5 bases, 4 bases remained unmatched. Per germline, CDR1 DFQATT and CDR2 SNEGSKA (reference sequence). The length of the CDR3 is 12 residues.